The sequence of this T cell receptor beta chain was determined in a study of blood T cell repertoires in COVID-19 (dated by TCRdb to 2018 to 2020). Background for the entire study: Samples covering the acute and convalescent phases of COVID-19 were provided by collaborators in the United States, Italy and Spain. The material from the prospective study consisted of cDNA or gDNA derived from T cells, B-cell-depleted T cells, or PBMCs. The dataset comprised deeply sampled blood TCRbeta repertoires from subjects exposed to, actively infected with, or recovered from COVID-19. The repertoires were made available in a free public database intended to serve as a resource for research on the immune response to SARS-CoV-2. The samples were drawn from the first 160 participants of the ongoing ImmuneRACE study and from 1,254 subjects provided by 6 global collaborators. The sample metadata nearly always contained a de-identified subject ID, COVID-19 status, age in years and sex. Where HLA class I and class II types were available, the types were taken from metadata supplied by the sample provider, not from assay-based typing. Study-wide findings and limitations: Clinical and demographic metadata were provided uncurated, with the amount varying by source and participant.

TCRbeta CDR3 regions were amplified from genomic DNA by means of the immunoSEQ Assay, a bias-controlled multiplex PCR. Regarding the original processing steps: Within the assay, amplification of reference gene primers was used to estimate how many nucleated cells each sample contained. Sequence reads were collapsed and filtered to measure the absolute abundance of every unique TCRbeta CDR3 rearrangement. For each sample, productive Simpson clonality was calculated as the square root of Simpson's diversity index across productive rearrangements. Not all clones reach the TCRdb copy of this immuneACCESS table, which keeps in-frame sequences only. Checked studies attribute under half of the gap to unresolved V genes and leave the rest unexplained. Clone size and the V and J calls come from that table; the DNA yielded D and trimming. The sample profile shows a few hundred thousand clones; 82% of them were found once. 3.6% of the sample is taken by the ten largest.

From a lookup of the germline V gene, CDR1 and CDR2 are MNHEY and SVGAGI. From the cysteine up to the phenylalanine, the CDR3 has a length of 11 residues. The sequence is cut down to CDR3 DNA, 33 bases in frame from base 1. V is clipped by 2 bases and J by 9 bases, and the sequence between their germline boundaries is 7 bases long. With respect to this clone: It lacks a known antigen. No base quality values were provided; no much bigger clone lies one nucleotide off.

The collaborating institutions used their own protocols to collect whole blood in K2EDTA tubes. For TCRbeta analysis, collaborator samples were shipped as frozen whole blood, as isolated PBMCs, or as DNA extracted from either sample type. The V and J genes are TRBV6-5 and TRBJ1-1; there is no confident call for the D gene. The sequence was collected from a woman at least 80 years old with acute or convalescent COVID-19. The sample consisted of peripheral blood. The bases read TGTGCCAGCAGTTACCTCGGGAAAGCTTTCTTT. Translated, it gives CASSYLGKAFF.